This TCR beta chain was sequenced for a study of blood T cells in healthy people across ages. Healthy Russian Caucasian donors spanned ages about 6 to 95 years. Peripheral blood was drawn, ten milliliters per donor. V was trimmed by 5 bases and J by 9 bases, leaving 11 bases between them. Germline V gene data show CDR1 as SGHTA and CDR2 as FQGNSA. The CDR3 contains 12 residues. This clonotype was seen a few times. Together with a sample-barcoded 5' primer, a J-beta primer mix was included in a second PCR lasting about 6 to 11 cycles. Each of the samples gave a minimum of 2.5 million paired-end reads that contained CDR3. TCRdb reprocessed the 5' RACE reads with MiXCR, giving one entry per CDR3 protein. The sample has 600,000 or so distinct CDR3 sequences, about 30% seen once.

The source of this sequence is a woman of 80 years or more in good health. The sequenced sample was blood. The chain combines TRBV7-2 with TRBJ1-5; tentative D call: TRBD1 (5 bases). Here the CDR3 reads CASSASGGPQHF. CDR3 bases: TGTGCCAGCAGCGCCTCCGGGGGGCCCCAGCATTTT.